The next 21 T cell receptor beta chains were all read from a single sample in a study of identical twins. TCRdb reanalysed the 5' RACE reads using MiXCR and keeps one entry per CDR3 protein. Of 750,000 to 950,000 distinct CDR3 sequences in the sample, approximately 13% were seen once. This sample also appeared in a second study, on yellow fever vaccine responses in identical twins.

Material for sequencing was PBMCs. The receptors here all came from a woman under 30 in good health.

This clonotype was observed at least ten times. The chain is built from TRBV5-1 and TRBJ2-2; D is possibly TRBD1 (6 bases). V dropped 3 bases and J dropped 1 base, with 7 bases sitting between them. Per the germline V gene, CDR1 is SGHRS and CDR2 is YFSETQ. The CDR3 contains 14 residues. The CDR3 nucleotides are TGCGCCAGCAGCTCGGGACAGAACACCGGGGAGCTGTTTTTT. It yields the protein CASSSGQNTGELFF. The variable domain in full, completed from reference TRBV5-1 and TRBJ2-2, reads KAGVTQTPRYLIKTRGQQVTLSCSPISGHRSVSWYQQTPGQGLQFLFEYFSETQRNKGNFPGRFSGRQFSNSRSEMNVSTLELGDSALYLCASSSGQNTGELFFGEGSRLTVL.

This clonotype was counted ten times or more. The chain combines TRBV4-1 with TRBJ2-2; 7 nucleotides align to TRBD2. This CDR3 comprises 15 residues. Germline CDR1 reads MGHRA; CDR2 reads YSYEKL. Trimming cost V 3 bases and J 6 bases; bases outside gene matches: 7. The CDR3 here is CASSHPGTTSGELFF. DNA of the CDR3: TGCGCCAGCAGCCACCCAGGGACTACGTCCGGGGAGCTGTTTTTT.

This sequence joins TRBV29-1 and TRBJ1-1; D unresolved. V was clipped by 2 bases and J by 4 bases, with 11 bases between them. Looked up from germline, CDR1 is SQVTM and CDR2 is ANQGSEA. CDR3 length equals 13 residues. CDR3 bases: TGCAGCGTTGAACCGGGTCTGGGCACTGAAGCTTTCTTT. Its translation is CSVEPGLGTEAFF.

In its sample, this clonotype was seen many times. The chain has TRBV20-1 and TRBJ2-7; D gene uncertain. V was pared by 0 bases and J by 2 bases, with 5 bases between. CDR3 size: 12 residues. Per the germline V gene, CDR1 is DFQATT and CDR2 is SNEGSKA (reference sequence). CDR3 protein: CSARERTYEQYF. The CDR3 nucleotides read TGCAGTGCTAGAGAGCGAACCTACGAGCAGTACTTC.

The CDR3 loop is CASSSTGGEAFF. For the CDR3, the DNA is TGTGCCAGCAGCTCAACAGGGGGGGAAGCTTTCTTT. J is TRBJ1-1 and V is TRBV7-9; 8 nucleotides align to TRBD1. Germline-derived CDR1 and CDR2 are SEHNR and FQNEAQ (reference sequence). CDR3 length: 12 amino acids. Germline trimming cut 4 bases from V and 8 bases from J; bases unmatched to any gene: 3.

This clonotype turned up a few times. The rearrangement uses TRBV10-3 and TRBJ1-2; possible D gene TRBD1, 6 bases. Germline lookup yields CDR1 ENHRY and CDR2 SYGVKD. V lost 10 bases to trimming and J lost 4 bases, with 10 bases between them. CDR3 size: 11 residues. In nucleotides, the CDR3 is TGTGCCACAACAGGGACCTATGGCTACACCTTC. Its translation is CATTGTYGYTF.

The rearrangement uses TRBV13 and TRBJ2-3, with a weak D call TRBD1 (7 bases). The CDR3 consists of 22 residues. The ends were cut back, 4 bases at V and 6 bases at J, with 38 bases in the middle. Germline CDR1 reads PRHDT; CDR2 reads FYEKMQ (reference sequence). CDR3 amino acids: CASSSVSFRGALDHPPRDTQYF. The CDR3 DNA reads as TGTGCCAGCAGCTCAGTATCGTTCAGGGGGGCATTGGACCACCCTCCTAGGGATACGCAGTATTTT.

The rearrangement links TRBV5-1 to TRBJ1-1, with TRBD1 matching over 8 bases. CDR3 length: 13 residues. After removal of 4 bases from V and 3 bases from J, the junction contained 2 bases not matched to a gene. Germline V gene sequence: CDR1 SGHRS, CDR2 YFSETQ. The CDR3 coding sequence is TGCGCCAGCAGCAAGACAGGGGACACTGAAGCTTTCTTT. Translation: CASSKTGDTEAFF.

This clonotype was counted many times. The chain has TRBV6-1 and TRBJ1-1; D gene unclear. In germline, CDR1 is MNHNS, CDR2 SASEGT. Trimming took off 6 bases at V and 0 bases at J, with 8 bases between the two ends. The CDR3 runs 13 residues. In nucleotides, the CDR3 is TGTGCCAGCAGCAGCCCGATGAACACTGAAGCTTTCTTT. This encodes CASSSPMNTEAFF.

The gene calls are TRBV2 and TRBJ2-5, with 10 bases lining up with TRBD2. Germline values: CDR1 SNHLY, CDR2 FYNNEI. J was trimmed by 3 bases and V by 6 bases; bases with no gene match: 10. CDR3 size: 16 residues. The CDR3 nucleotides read TGTGCCAGCAGGGGGTTTGAGGGACTAGCGAAAGAGACCCAGTACTTC. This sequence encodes CASRGFEGLAKETQYF.

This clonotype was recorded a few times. The CDR3 loop reads CSARLPSGQVWTQYF. DNA of the CDR3: TGCAGTGCTAGGTTACCTAGCGGGCAGGTTTGGACGCAGTATTTT. The chain couples TRBV20-1 to TRBJ2-3; TRBD2 matches at 8 bases. V trimming: 3 bases; J trimming: 9 bases; junction bases outside the gene matches: 14. Germline V gene sequence: CDR1 DFQATT, CDR2 SNEGSKA (reference sequence). The CDR3 has 15 residues.

The CDR3 spells CASSQDPGAANEQFF. The CDR3 DNA reads TGTGCCAGCAGCCAAGATCCAGGCGCGGCCAATGAGCAGTTCTTC. This chain joins TRBV4-2 and TRBJ2-1, with D unresolved. CDR1 is LGHNA, CDR2 YNFKEQ, per germline. The CDR3 covers 15 residues. V lost 0 bases and J 6 bases, leaving 12 bases between the germline ends.

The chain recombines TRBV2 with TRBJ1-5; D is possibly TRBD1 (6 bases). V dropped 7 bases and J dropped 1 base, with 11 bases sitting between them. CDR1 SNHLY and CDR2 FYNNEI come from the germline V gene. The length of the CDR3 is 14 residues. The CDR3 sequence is CASTDRPSNQPQHF. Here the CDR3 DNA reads TGTGCCAGCACAGACAGGCCAAGCAATCAGCCCCAGCATTTT. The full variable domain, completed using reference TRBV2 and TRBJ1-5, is EPEVTQTPSHQVTQMGQEVILRCVPISNHLYFYWYRQILGQKVEFLVSFYNNEISEKSEIFDDQFSVERPDGSNFTLKIRSTKLEDSAMYFCASTDRPSNQPQHFGDGTRLSIL.

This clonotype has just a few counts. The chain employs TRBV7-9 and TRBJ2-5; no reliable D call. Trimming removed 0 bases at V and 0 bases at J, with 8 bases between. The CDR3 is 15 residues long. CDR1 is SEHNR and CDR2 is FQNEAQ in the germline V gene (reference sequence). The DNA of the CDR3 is TGTGCCAGCAGCTTAGCAACTGGGAACCAAGAGACCCAGTACTTC. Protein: CASSLATGNQETQYF. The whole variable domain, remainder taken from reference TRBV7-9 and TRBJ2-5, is DTGVSQNPRHKITKRGQNVTFRCDPISEHNRLYWYRQTLGQGPEFLTYFQNEAQLEKSRLLSDRFSAERPKGSFSTLEIQRTEQGDSAMYLCASSLATGNQETQYFGPGTRLLVL.

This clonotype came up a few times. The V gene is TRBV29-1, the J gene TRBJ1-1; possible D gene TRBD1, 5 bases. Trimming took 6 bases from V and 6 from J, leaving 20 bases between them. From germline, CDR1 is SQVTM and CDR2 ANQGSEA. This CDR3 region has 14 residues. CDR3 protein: CSVNRDGVLAEAFF. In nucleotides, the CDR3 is TGCAGCGTGAACCGGGACGGGGTTCTGGCTGAAGCTTTCTTT.

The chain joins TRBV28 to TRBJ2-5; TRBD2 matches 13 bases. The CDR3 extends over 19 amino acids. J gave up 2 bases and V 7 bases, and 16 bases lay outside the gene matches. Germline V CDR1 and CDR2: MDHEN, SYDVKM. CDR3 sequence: CASNPERLAGGSLQETQYF. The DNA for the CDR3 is TGTGCCAGCAACCCCGAAAGACTAGCGGGAGGAAGTCTTCAAGAGACCCAGTACTTC.

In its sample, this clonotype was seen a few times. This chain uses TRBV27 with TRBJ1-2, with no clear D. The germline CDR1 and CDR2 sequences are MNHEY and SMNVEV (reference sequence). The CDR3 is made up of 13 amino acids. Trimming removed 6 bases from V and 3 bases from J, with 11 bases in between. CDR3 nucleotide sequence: TGTGCCAGCAGCAGCCGGACTGACTATGGCTACACCTTC. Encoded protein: CASSSRTDYGYTF.

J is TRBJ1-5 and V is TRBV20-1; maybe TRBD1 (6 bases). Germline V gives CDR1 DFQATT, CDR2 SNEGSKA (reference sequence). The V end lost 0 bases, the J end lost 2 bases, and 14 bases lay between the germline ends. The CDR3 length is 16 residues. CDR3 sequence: CSARDLRGQGNQPQHF. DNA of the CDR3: TGCAGTGCTAGAGATCTGCGGGGGCAAGGCAATCAGCCCCAGCATTTT.

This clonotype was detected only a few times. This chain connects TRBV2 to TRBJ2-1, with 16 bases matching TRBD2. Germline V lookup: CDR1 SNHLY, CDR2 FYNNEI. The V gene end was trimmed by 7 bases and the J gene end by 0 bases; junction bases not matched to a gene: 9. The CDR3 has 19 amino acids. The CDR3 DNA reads TGTGCCAGCATCTACGGGACTAGCGGGAGGGACAGCTCCTACAATGAGCAGTTCTTC. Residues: CASIYGTSGRDSSYNEQFF.

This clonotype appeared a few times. The CDR3 is CASSIRSGPAQETQYF. CDR3 DNA: TGTGCCAGCAGCATACGGAGTGGCCCCGCGCAAGAGACCCAGTACTTC. The chain employs TRBV7-9 and TRBJ2-5, with D unresolved. This CDR3 is 16 amino acids long. CDR1 is SEHNR, CDR2 FQNEAQ, per germline (reference sequence). V gave up 5 bases and J gave up 2 bases, with 18 bases separating them. The whole variable domain, filled in from reference TRBV7-9 and TRBJ2-5, reads DTGVSQNPRHKITKRGQNVTFRCDPISEHNRLYWYRQTLGQGPEFLTYFQNEAQLEKSRLLSDRFSAERPKGSFSTLEIQRTEQGDSAMYLCASSIRSGPAQETQYFGPGTRLLVL.

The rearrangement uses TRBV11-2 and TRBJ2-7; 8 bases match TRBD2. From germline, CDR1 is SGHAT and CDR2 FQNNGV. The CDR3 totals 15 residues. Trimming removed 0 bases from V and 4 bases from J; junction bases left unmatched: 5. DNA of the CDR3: TGTGCCAGCAGCTTAGACGGGATAGCGGGGTACGAGCAGTACTTC. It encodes CASSLDGIAGYEQYF.